This T cell receptor beta chain was observed in a study of molecular identifiers for immune sequencing clone quantification. Points from the study as a whole: Clonotypes topping 20 RNA copies carried over 98% of effector molecules but under 1% of naive ones.

Per germline, CDR1 SEHNR and CDR2 FQNEAQ (reference sequence). Losses at the gene ends were 5 bases for V and 4 bases for J; bases not matched to a gene: 18. CDR3 length: 18 residues. This clonotype has more than one count but fewer than ten. Antigen: not known. TCRdb ran MiXCR on the PCR reads and lists one entry per CDR3 protein. The sample shows some 650,000 distinct CDR3 sequences, approximately 20% of them seen only once. The material sequenced was naive CD8+ T cells from blood, with Jurkat cell RNA spiked in. The subset here: FACS-sorted CD8+CD4-CCR7+CD45RA+ naive T cells. This clonotype was sampled from a human donor in good health. Some libraries in this study had Jurkat cell RNA spiked in. The rearrangement links TRBV7-9 to TRBJ1-2; 8 bases line up with TRBD1. In DNA form, the CDR3 reads TGTGCCAGCAGCCTCACCGGACAGGGAGGGCCACCCTTCTATGGCTACACCTTC. Its protein product is CASSLTGQGGPPFYGYTF.